The rows below give T cell receptor beta chains drawn from one sample of a study of shared clonotypes between healthy human individuals. Libraries were prepared by immunoSEQ multiplex PCR; TCRdb keeps only in-frame clonotypes and omits some of them. The sample includes around 2.5 million clones, over 85% of them seen just once. Input material: naive CD4+ T cells from PBMCs. The receptors originated from a man aged 18 to 29 in good health. Some clones in this sample may be carry-over from other donors' samples. Both conserved end residues are part of each CDR3. A D gene is named only where the DNA matches it firmly. The size field is filled for only some rows; it gives once, few, many or a size class.

>NA|TRBV25-1|TRBJ2-5|TRBD1
CASSETGTGAGTQYF
TGTGCCAGCAGTGAAACGGGGACAGGAGCGGGGACCCAGTACTTC
>NA|TRBV9|TRBJ2-7|TRBD2
CASSTSGANYEQYF
TGTGCTAGCAGTACTAGCGGGGCTAACTACGAGCAGTACTTC
>NA|TRBV9|TRBJ1-2|NA
CASSVGTVGYGYTF
TGTGCCAGCAGCGTAGGGACAGTTGGTTATGGCTACACCTTC
>NA|TRBV2|TRBJ1-2|NA
CASSEALAGNYGYTF
TGTGCCAGCAGTGAAGCGCTGGCAGGTAACTATGGCTACACCTTC
>NA|TRBV10-3|TRBJ2-1|TRBD1
CAIKTGGPGSYNEQFF
TGTGCCATCAAAACAGGGGGCCCAGGCTCCTACAATGAGCAGTTCTTC
>NA|TRBV6-1|TRBJ2-2|TRBD2
CASSEQLATNTGELFF
TGTGCCAGCAGTGAGCAACTAGCGACGAACACCGGGGAGCTGTTTTTT
>NA|TRBV18|TRBJ2-7|NA
CASSPPSSDWSYEQYF
TGTGCCAGCTCACCACCCTCGAGCGACTGGTCCTACGAGCAGTACTTC
>NA|TRBV5-1|TRBJ1-1|NA
CASSLDTEAFF
TGCGCCAGCAGCTTGGATACTGAAGCTTTCTTT
>NA|TRBV25-1|TRBJ2-2|TRBD1
CASSDDRGRAGELFF
TGTGCCAGCAGTGACGACAGGGGGAGGGCCGGGGAGCTGTTTTTT
>NA|TRBV2|TRBJ1-1|NA
CASSSEIMNTEAFF
TGTGCCAGCAGTTCGGAAATCATGAACACTGAAGCTTTCTTT
>NA|TRBV23-1|TRBJ2-1|NA
CASSLSRVGIGGYNEQFF
TGCGCCAGCAGTCTTTCGAGGGTGGGCATCGGCGGCTACAATGAGCAGTTCTTC
>once|TRBV25-1|TRBJ2-1|NA
CASSPSGAPTYNEQFF
TGTGCCAGCAGTCCGTCAGGGGCCCCAACCTACAATGAGCAGTTCTTC
>NA|TRBV9|TRBJ2-2|NA
CASSVRATSTGELFF
TGTGCCAGCAGCGTAAGGGCGACAAGCACCGGGGAGCTGTTTTTT
>NA|TRBV19|TRBJ2-1|NA
CASRMGTQQFF
TGTGCCAGTAGAATGGGGACACAGCAGTTCTTC